The sequence of this T cell receptor (beta chain) was determined in a study of graft-versus-host responses after intestinal transplantation. In the study overall: Grafts that recipients had were multivisceral, liver-intestinal, or isolated intestinal transplants. The study gave all recipients anti-thymocyte globulin induction, then tacrolimus and steroids for about 3 years. Overall study results and limits: Allografts of one patient group, those with graft-donor T cell macrochimerism, had high graft-versus-host to host-versus-graft clonal ratios.

This clone appeared a few times. Its antigen remains unidentified. In germline, CDR1 is ENHRY, CDR2 SYGVKD. J gave up 4 bases and V 3 bases, and 3 bases lay outside the gene matches. This CDR3 has 14 residues. TCRdb keeps only in-frame clones here, not all; method: immunoSEQ multiplex PCR. The sample holds about 88,000 clones, approximately 90% seen once. The sequence was collected from a human donor who was the organ donor for an intestinal transplant. The rearrangement joins TRBV10-3 to TRBJ2-1; 7 bases line up with TRBD1. The sample consisted of unstimulated CD4+ T cells sorted from spleen or lymph node cells, taken before transplant. CDR3 sequence (DNA): TGTGCCATCAGTGATCGACAGGGATACAATGAGCAGTTCTTC. It specifies CAISDRQGYNEQFF.